Reported below is one T cell receptor beta chain. The time point: patch test 1, 2 weeks after DPC sensitization. The treatment was: therapeutic diphenylcyclopropenone sensitization with weekly scalp DPC. This record comes from a study of human T cells and chemical hapten exposure. Looking at the study overall: The sensitizer, 2% DPC, was used on roughly 2 cm by roughly 2 cm of upper inner arm skin.

TCRdb analysed the RACE reads with MiXCR anew, one entry per CDR3 protein. The table includes 65,000 to 95,000 distinct CDR3 sequences, 12% detected once. The CDR3 is 15 residues long. CDR1 is MGHRA, CDR2 YSYEKL, per germline. V shed 1 base, J shed 7 bases, and the junction held 5 bases outside the gene matches. The source is a woman in her fifties or sixties with alopecia areata. Some clones in this sample may be carry-over from other donors' samples. This specimen was whole blood, taken in connection with sensitization to the hapten diphenylcyclopropenone (DPC). V usage is TRBV4-1 and J usage is TRBJ1-2; the match to TRBD1 covers 11 bases. The CDR3 DNA sequence: TGCGCCAGCAGCCAAGTTGGGACAGGGGGAAGTGGCTACACCTTC. Translation gives CASSQVGTGGSGYTF.